The 28 T cell receptor beta chains below come from one sample, sequenced in a study of cytomegalovirus exposure and HLA in healthy donors (dated by TCRdb to about 2017). Library generation was performed with the immunoSEQ multiplex PCR assay. This is the immuneACCESS table as TCRdb keeps it, with only in-frame sequences that have V and J called. A part of the clones is gone; compared with another copy, unresolved V genes explain less than half, and the rest is unexplained. This sample lists approximately 58,000 clones; just under 95% were detected once. The leading ten clones occupy approximately 2.3% of the sample. Sequencing was done on a sample of PBMCs. These receptors were obtained from a man younger than 30 in good health and CMV-seronegative.

This rearrangement joins TRBV2 to TRBJ1-1; the match to TRBD1 covers 8 bases. The CDR3 runs to 13 residues. J lost 10 bases, V lost 0 bases, and 4 bases had no gene match. Germline CDR1 SNHLY, CDR2 FYNNEI. The CDR3 here is CASSEAWQGAAFF. CDR3 nucleotides: TGTGCCAGCAGTGAAGCTTGGCAGGGGGCAGCTTTCTTT.

The V gene is TRBV28, the J gene TRBJ2-7, with 9 bases aligning to TRBD1. Germline CDR1 and CDR2: MDHEN and SYDVKM. Germline trimming cut 7 bases from V and 1 base from J; bases unmatched to any gene: 5. The CDR3 covers 14 residues. CDR3 amino acids: CASKGQGSSYEQYF. For the CDR3, the DNA is TGTGCCAGCAAGGGACAGGGAAGTTCCTACGAGCAGTACTTC.

This clone was seen a single time. Here the CDR3 DNA reads TGTGCCAGCAGCTGCGGACTACTAGCGGGAGCCATTAAAGACAATGAGCAGTTCTTC. It is translated as CASSCGLLAGAIKDNEQFF. V usage is TRBV7-9 and J usage is TRBJ2-1; TRBD2 aligns across 11 bases. Germline V lookup: CDR1 SEHNR, CDR2 FQNEAQ (reference sequence). Trimming took 4 bases from V and 5 from J; bases not matched to a gene: 16. This CDR3 comprises 19 residues.

This chain links TRBV28 with TRBJ1-3; D call uncertain. The ends were cut back, 6 bases at V and 6 bases at J, with 21 bases in the middle. The CDR3 is 16 residues long. Germline V CDR1 and CDR2: MDHEN, SYDVKM. The CDR3, as DNA: TGTGCCAGCAGCCCTGGTGGCGGGGTAGGGCTAAACACCATATATTTT. It encodes CASSPGGGVGLNTIYF.

V gene TRBV7-2 combines with J gene TRBJ1-2; weak D call: TRBD1 (6 bases). Per germline, CDR1 SGHTA and CDR2 FQGNSA. The CDR3 extends over 14 amino acids. The V end was cut by 5 bases, the J end by 2 bases, with 12 bases between. The CDR3 DNA sequence: TGTGCCAGCAGCCAACAGGGTACGAACTATGGCTACACCTTC. Amino acid sequence: CASSQQGTNYGYTF.

For the CDR3, the DNA is TGTGCCAGTAGTGTGGGACAAAACACCGGGGAGCTGTTTTTT. It specifies CASSVGQNTGELFF. The J gene is TRBJ2-2, the V gene TRBV19; a weak D match, TRBD1 (6 bases). Trimming stripped 5 bases from V and 2 bases from J, with 9 bases between. The length of the CDR3 is 14 residues. Germline V lookup: CDR1 LNHDA, CDR2 SQIVND (reference sequence). Together with reference TRBV19 and TRBJ2-2, the CDR3 gives the full variable domain: DGGITQSPKYLFRKEGQNVTLSCEQNLNHDAMYWYRQDPGQGLRLIYYSQIVNDFQKGDIAEGYSVSREKKESFPLTVTSAQKNPTAFYLCASSVGQNTGELFFGEGSRLTVL.

The chain combines TRBV19 with TRBJ2-7; 7 positions agree with TRBD1. CDR1 is LNHDA, CDR2 SQIVND, per germline (reference sequence). J gave up 5 bases and V 1 base, and 2 bases lay outside the gene matches. The CDR3 runs 13 residues. CDR3 protein: CASSIGQGDEQYF. The CDR3, as DNA: TGTGCCAGTAGTATAGGACAGGGAGACGAGCAGTACTTC.

The chain uses TRBV7-2 and TRBJ2-4, with TRBD2 matching over 12 bases. The CDR3 is 17 residues long. The junction had 11 bases not matched to a gene; V was cut back by 5 bases and J by 6 bases. Germline V gene lookup returns CDR1 SGHTA and CDR2 FQGNSA. CDR3 coding DNA: TGTGCCAGCAGCCCTAGGACTAGCGGGATTTCCCCAAACATTCAGTACTTC. Its translation: CASSPRTSGISPNIQYF. The complete variable domain, with remaining parts taken from reference TRBV7-2 and TRBJ2-4, reads GAGVSQSPSNKVTEKGKDVELRCDPISGHTALYWYRQSLGQGLEFLIYFQGNSAPDKSGLPSDRFSAERTGGSVSTLTIQRTQQEDSAVYLCASSPRTSGISPNIQYFGAGTRLSVL.

This sequence joins TRBV19 and TRBJ2-3, with 14 nucleotides matching TRBD2. Germline assignment: CDR1 LNHDA and CDR2 SQIVND (reference sequence). This CDR3 comprises 17 residues. Trimming at V came to 2 bases and at J to 3 bases, leaving 4 bases not matched to a gene. The CDR3 DNA reads as TGTGCCAGTAGTATATACGGACTAGCGGGAGGAACAGATACGCAGTATTTT. As protein: CASSIYGLAGGTDTQYF.

The table lists this clone with a count of one. The chain links TRBV27 to TRBJ2-7; 7 bases fit TRBD2. This CDR3 region has 15 residues. Germline lookup yields CDR1 MNHEY and CDR2 SMNVEV (reference sequence). With 5 bases clipped from V and 3 bases from J, the junction kept 10 bases outside the gene matches. The CDR3 coding sequence is TGTGCCAGCAGTCCCGAGAGCGGGACCCACTACGAGCAGTACTTC. This translates into CASSPESGTHYEQYF.

The V call is TRBV6-5, the J call TRBJ1-3; 12 bases are a match to TRBD1. The CDR3 is 14 residues long. J was trimmed by 2 bases and V by 9 bases; bases with no gene match: 2. Germline assignment: CDR1 MNHEY and CDR2 SVGAGI. Here the CDR3 DNA reads TGTGCCAGTCGGGACAGGGGGCCTGGAAACACCATATATTTT. Protein: CASRDRGPGNTIYF.

The chain employs TRBV28 and TRBJ2-3, with 11 bases fitting TRBD2. Losses at the gene ends were 3 bases for V and 3 bases for J; bases not matched to a gene: 11. From germline, CDR1 is MDHEN and CDR2 SYDVKM. CDR3 length equals 18 residues. CDR3 in amino acids: CASSFPSGRWGTTDTQYF. The DNA of the CDR3 is TGTGCCAGCAGTTTCCCTAGCGGGAGGTGGGGAACGACAGATACGCAGTATTTT.

This CDR3 reads CATSGGTGQPQHF. Here the CDR3 DNA reads TGTGCCACCAGCGGGGGCACGGGTCAGCCCCAGCATTTT. The rearrangement joins TRBV15 to TRBJ1-5; tentatively, D is TRBD1 (6 bases). Germline V gene data show CDR1 as LNHNV and CDR2 as YYDKDF (reference sequence). V lost 5 bases and J 6 bases, leaving 11 bases between the germline ends. The CDR3 runs 13 residues. The variable domain in full, with the rest retrieved from reference TRBV15 and TRBJ1-5, is DAMVIQNPRYQVTQFGKPVTLSCSQTLNHNVMYWYQQKSSQAPKLLFHYYDKDFNNEADTPDNFQSRRPNTSFCFLDIRSPGLGDTAMYLCATSGGTGQPQHFGDGTRLSIL.

This chain links TRBV30 with TRBJ2-7; TRBD2 aligns across 11 bases. Trimming took 4 bases from V and 2 from J; bases not matched to a gene: 1. Germline V gene sequence: CDR1 GTSNPN, CDR2 SVGIG (reference sequence). CDR3 length equals 13 residues. The CDR3 loop reads CAWTSGRPYEQYF. The CDR3 region has the DNA TGTGCCTGGACTAGCGGGAGGCCCTACGAGCAGTACTTC.

J is TRBJ2-1 and V is TRBV6-5, with TRBD2 identical over 12 bases. From germline, CDR1 is MNHEY and CDR2 SVGAGI. The J segment lost 14 bases and the V segment lost 7 bases, leaving 15 bases of the junction unmatched. This CDR3 comprises 15 residues. The CDR3 coding sequence is TGTGCCAGCAACGCACTAGCGGGAGGACCGTCGAAGAAGTTCTTC. Amino acid sequence: CASNALAGGPSKKFF.

The J gene is TRBJ2-1, the V gene TRBV10-2; 8 nucleotides line up with TRBD1. Trimming removed 3 bases from V and 7 bases from J; junction bases left unmatched: 5. The CDR3 contains 14 residues. The germline gives CDR1 WSHSY, CDR2 SAAADI. For the CDR3, the DNA is TGCGCCAGCAGTGATATGGGACAGGCAAATGAGCAGTTCTTC. Translated, it gives CASSDMGQANEQFF.

The V call is TRBV19, the J call TRBJ2-2, with 10 bases matching TRBD2. Looked up from germline, CDR1 is LNHDA and CDR2 is SQIVND (reference sequence). This CDR3 is 16 amino acids long. V shed 5 bases and J 4 bases; nucleotides not matched to a gene: 7. CDR3 DNA: TGTGCCAGTAGTGCCCCTAGCGGGAGATTCACCGGGGAGCTGTTTTTT. Its protein is CASSAPSGRFTGELFF.

This clone was observed once. V is TRBV19 and J is TRBJ2-1, with a tentative D call TRBD2 (5 bases). The CDR3 is made up of 13 amino acids. Germline V CDR1 and CDR2: LNHDA, SQIVND (reference sequence). V was trimmed by 8 bases and J by 2 bases, leaving 10 bases between them. CDR3 nucleotides: TGTGCCAGTCGCGACTATGCCTACAATGAGCAGTTCTTC. Translated, it gives CASRDYAYNEQFF.

The chain carries TRBV7-9 and TRBJ1-5; TRBD1 is a possible D gene (5 bases). Looked up from germline, CDR1 is SEHNR and CDR2 is FQNEAQ (reference sequence). Deletions cut 1 base from V and 7 bases from J, with 11 bases between. The CDR3 sequence is 14 residues long. The CDR3 coding sequence is TGTGCCAGCAGCTTAGACCTGCAGGGACAGCCCCAGCATTTT. Its translation: CASSLDLQGQPQHF.

This chain links TRBV6-6 with TRBJ2-7; 12 nucleotides agree with TRBD2. The germline V gene has CDR1 MNHNY and CDR2 SVGAGI (reference sequence). The V segment lost 6 bases and the J segment 2 bases; nucleotides outside the gene matches: 2. This CDR3 region has 14 residues. In DNA form, the CDR3 reads TGTGCCAGCAGCCCTAGCGGGAGGGCCTACGAGCAGTACTTC. Encoded protein: CASSPSGRAYEQYF.

The V and J genes are TRBV14 and TRBJ2-7; TRBD1 agrees at 9 bases. The junction had 1 base not matched to a gene; V was cut back by 1 base and J by 3 bases. The CDR3 consists of 14 residues. Germline CDR1 SGHDN, CDR2 FVKESK. The CDR3 bases are TGTGCCAGCAGCCAAGGGGACAGGGACTACGAGCAGTACTTC. Translating gives CASSQGDRDYEQYF. Looking up the rest from reference TRBV14 and TRBJ2-7 gives the full variable domain: EAGVTQFPSHSVIEKGQTVTLRCDPISGHDNLYWYRRVMGKEIKFLLHFVKESKQDESGMPNNRFLAERTGGTYSTLKVQPAELEDSGVYFCASSQGDRDYEQYFGPGTRLTVT.

The CDR3 nucleotides read TGCGCCAGCAGCTTGGTCCTAGCGGCGGAGTACGAGCAGTACTTC. It encodes CASSLVLAAEYEQYF. The chain is built from TRBV5-1 and TRBJ2-7; 7 bases match TRBD2. Germline lookup yields CDR1 SGHRS and CDR2 YFSETQ. The CDR3 covers 15 residues. V trimming: 0 bases; J trimming: 4 bases; junction bases outside the gene matches: 7.

V and J are TRBV13 and TRBJ2-7; D is perhaps TRBD1 (6 bases). The V and J ends lost 5 bases and 2 bases respectively, with 19 bases between them. Germline CDR1 reads PRHDT; CDR2 reads FYEKMQ (reference sequence). The CDR3 runs 16 residues. This CDR3 reads CASSLRRAGVTYEQYF. The CDR3 nucleotides read TGTGCCAGCAGCCTCCGTAGGGCAGGGGTAACCTACGAGCAGTACTTC.

The chain uses TRBV6-5 and TRBJ2-2; weak D call: TRBD1 (6 bases). V was cut by 6 bases and J by 1 base, with 9 bases left in between. CDR3 length equals 14 residues. Germline loops: CDR1 MNHEY, CDR2 SVGAGI. The CDR3, as DNA: TGTGCCAGCAGGAACAGGGTGAACACCGGGGAGCTGTTTTTT. Protein sequence: CASRNRVNTGELFF.

The chain carries TRBV10-1 and TRBJ2-7; 10 nucleotides align to TRBD1. The trim removed 6 bases at V and 3 bases at J, leaving 2 bases unmatched. From germline, CDR1 is WNHNN and CDR2 SYGVQD (reference sequence). The CDR3 has 13 amino acids. The CDR3 DNA reads TGCGCCAGCAGCCGGGACAGGGGCTACGAGCAGTACTTC. As protein: CASSRDRGYEQYF.

The V call is TRBV6-4, the J call TRBJ2-3; TRBD2 agrees at 11 bases. V shed 0 bases and J 0 bases; nucleotides not matched to a gene: 8. The CDR3 runs to 19 residues. The germline gives CDR1 MRHNA, CDR2 SNTAGT. CDR3 in DNA: TGTGCCAGCAGTGACTCTTTAGCGGGAGGGAACCTCAGCACAGATACGCAGTATTTT. This codes for CASSDSLAGGNLSTDTQYF.

The V gene is TRBV18, the J gene TRBJ2-7, with 8 bases lining up with TRBD2. Germline-derived CDR1 and CDR2 are KGHSH and LQKENI. With V trimmed by 2 bases and J by 1 base, 4 bases remained unmatched. CDR3 length equals 15 residues. This CDR3 reads CASSPGLAGSYEQYF. CDR3 in DNA: TGTGCCAGCTCACCAGGGCTAGCGGGTTCCTACGAGCAGTACTTC.

The rearrangement uses TRBV6-5 and TRBJ2-7; D is possibly TRBD2 (7 bases). V shed 2 bases and J shed 5 bases, with 10 bases lying between them. The CDR3 sequence is 13 residues long. In germline, CDR1 is MNHEY, CDR2 SVGAGI. The CDR3 DNA follows: TGTGCCAGCAGTTACGGGGGGGGCAACGAGCAGTACTTC. This sequence encodes CASSYGGGNEQYF.